These 10 T cell receptor beta chains originate from one sample sequenced in a study of OX40 agonist ivuxolimab in advanced cancers. Library preparation was by the immunoSEQ multiplex PCR assay. The clones in this table, taken by TCRdb from immuneACCESS, are in-frame only. Not every clone is retained; where verified, under half of the shortfall comes from an unresolved V gene, and the cause of the rest is unknown. The sample records over 80,000 clones, about 87% of which are singletons. About 4.7% of the sample is held by the ten biggest clonotypes. Material: CD4+ or CD8+ T cells sorted from blood, obtained in a trial of the OX40 agonist ivuxolimab. The receptors here all came from an adult with an advanced solid tumor such as melanoma, head and neck, liver or kidney cancer.

This clone was detected only a few times. V usage is TRBV27 and J usage is TRBJ2-3; no reliable D call. Germline V lookup: CDR1 MNHEY, CDR2 SMNVEV (reference sequence). The CDR3 length is 13 residues. Trimming cost V 6 bases and J 0 bases, with 7 bases left between them. The CDR3 protein is CASRIGSTDTQYF. Here the CDR3 DNA reads TGTGCCAGCAGGATCGGTAGCACAGATACGCAGTATTTT.

About this clone itself: This sample also contains other DNA sequences that code for the same CDR3. V is TRBV29-1 and J is TRBJ2-5; D unresolved. CDR1 SQVTM and CDR2 ANQGSEA come from the germline V gene. V lost 7 bases and J 0 bases, leaving 9 bases between the germline ends. The CDR3 is made up of 12 amino acids. CDR3 DNA sequence: TGCAGCGCCCGGACGGACCAAGAGACCCAGTACTTC. Its protein product is CSARTDQETQYF.

This sequence joins TRBV5-1 and TRBJ2-7; TRBD1 aligns across 10 bases. After removal of 0 bases from V and 6 bases from J, the junction contained 15 bases not matched to a gene. Germline CDR1 SGHRS, CDR2 YFSETQ. The CDR3 has 18 residues. CDR3 in DNA: TGCGCCAGCAGCTTGGAGACAGGGGGCTTCTTCGCCTTTCGCGAGCAGTACTTC. It is translated as CASSLETGGFFAFREQYF.

The genes are TRBV27 and TRBJ2-7, with 9 bases that match TRBD2. The CDR3 is 18 amino acids. Germline assignment: CDR1 MNHEY and CDR2 SMNVEV (reference sequence). The V and J ends lost 2 bases and 0 bases, in that order; junction bases with no gene match: 11. CDR3 DNA: TGTGCCAGCAGTTTAAATTCTAGCGGGAAATCTCACTCCTACGAGCAGTACGTC. Its protein is CASSLNSSGKSHSYEQYV.

The chain joins TRBV2 to TRBJ2-1; TRBD2 matches at 11 bases. CDR3 length: 14 residues. CDR1 SNHLY and CDR2 FYNNEI come from the germline V gene. J was trimmed by 10 bases and V by 6 bases; bases with no gene match: 8. As DNA, the CDR3 is TGTGCCAGCAGGGTAGCGGGAGGGGCAGGGGAGCAGTTCTTC. Protein sequence: CASRVAGGAGEQFF.

The CDR3 nucleotides read TGCGCCAGCAGCTTGGCGCAGGGCGGATACGAGCAGTACTTC. It codes for CASSLAQGGYEQYF. The J gene is TRBJ2-7, the V gene TRBV5-1, with D possibly TRBD1 on 5 matching bases. CDR1 and CDR2 (germline): SGHRS, YFSETQ. The CDR3 spans 14 residues. The V end was cut by 0 bases, the J end by 4 bases, with 11 bases between.

The chain joins TRBV15 to TRBJ1-4; 9 bases line up with TRBD1. The CDR3 has 17 amino acids. Germline V lookup: CDR1 LNHNV, CDR2 YYDKDF (reference sequence). J gave up 7 bases and V 0 bases, and 9 bases lay outside the gene matches. CDR3 sequence: CATSRDLGQGQGEKLFF. The CDR3 nucleotides are TGTGCCACCAGCAGAGATCTCGGACAGGGGCAGGGTGAAAAACTGTTTTTT. Looking up the rest from reference TRBV15 and TRBJ1-4 gives the full variable domain: DAMVIQNPRYQVTQFGKPVTLSCSQTLNHNVMYWYQQKSSQAPKLLFHYYDKDFNNEADTPDNFQSRRPNTSFCFLDIRSPGLGDTAMYLCATSRDLGQGQGEKLFFGSGTQLSVL.

CDR3 region: CASSLVLAGGRELFF. CDR3 sequence (DNA): TGTGCCAGCAGCTTGGTTCTAGCGGGAGGTCGGGAGCTGTTTTTT. The chain links TRBV5-4 to TRBJ2-2; the match to TRBD2 covers 11 bases. Germline CDR1 reads SGHNT; CDR2 reads YYREEE (reference sequence). This CDR3 has 15 amino acids. After removal of 0 bases from V and 9 bases from J, the junction contained 4 bases not matched to a gene. Looking up the rest from reference TRBV5-4 and TRBJ2-2 gives the full variable domain: ETGVTQSPTHLIKTRGQQVTLRCSSQSGHNTVSWYQQALGQGPQFIFQYYREEENGRGNFPPRFSGLQFPNYSSELNVNALELDDSALYLCASSLVLAGGRELFFGEGSRLTVL.

The J gene is TRBJ1-2, the V gene TRBV14; 8 nucleotides match TRBD1. This CDR3 contains 15 residues. V dropped 3 bases and J dropped 8; count of bases not matched to a gene: 11. Germline CDR1 SGHDN, CDR2 FVKESK. The CDR3 bases are TGTGCCAGCAGCCACCGGACAGGGCTCCGTGGAGGCTACACCTTC. Its protein product is CASSHRTGLRGGYTF.

This sequence joins TRBV19 and TRBJ2-2; D assignment may be TRBD1 or TRBD2 (5 bases each). The CDR3 has 14 residues. V lost 9 bases and J lost 1, with 12 bases in between. Germline loops: CDR1 LNHDA, CDR2 SQIVND (reference sequence). The CDR3 DNA follows: TGTGCCAGCCGAGTGGGGGTGAACACCGGGGAGCTGTTTTTT. Translation: CASRVGVNTGELFF.